Listed here are 30 T cell receptor beta chains from one sample, sequenced in a study of a mutant IDH1 vaccine in newly diagnosed glioma. Antigens of these TCRs are unknown. The protocol was immunoSEQ multiplex PCR, while the TCRdb copy is restricted to in-frame clones and leaves out a portion. The profile shows about 34,000 clones, 80% to 95% of them singletons. The sample's time point: week 47, end of study. Doses comprised 300 ug of mutant IDH1 20-mer peptide each, plus topical imiquimod. This specimen consisted of PBMCs, obtained from a glioma patient whose treatment included an IDH1 peptide vaccine. These receptors were taken from a middle-aged woman with glioma.

This chain joins TRBV7-9 and TRBJ1-2, with TRBD1 identical over 7 bases. Trimming cost V 1 base and J 5 bases; bases outside gene matches: 7. Per germline, CDR1 SEHNR and CDR2 FQNEAQ (reference sequence). CDR3 length: 15 residues. The chain's CDR3 is CASSLGEQGPYGYTF. As DNA, the CDR3 is TGTGCCAGCAGCTTAGGGGAACAGGGGCCTTATGGCTACACCTTC. The variable domain in full, with the rest retrieved from reference TRBV7-9 and TRBJ1-2, is DTGVSQNPRHKITKRGQNVTFRCDPISEHNRLYWYRQTLGQGPEFLTYFQNEAQLEKSRLLSDRFSAERPKGSFSTLEIQRTEQGDSAMYLCASSLGEQGPYGYTFGSGTRLTVV.

The chain carries TRBV7-2 and TRBJ2-5; TRBD2 agrees at 7 bases. Looked up from germline, CDR1 is SGHTA and CDR2 is FQGNSA. This CDR3 contains 14 residues. After removal of 3 bases from V and 2 bases from J, the junction contained 3 bases not matched to a gene. The CDR3: CASSLYGGQETQYF. CDR3 coding DNA: TGTGCCAGCAGCTTGTACGGGGGGCAAGAGACCCAGTACTTC.

This clone has only one observation. The chain is built from TRBV4-1 and TRBJ2-1, with D possibly being TRBD1 or TRBD2 (5 bases each). There are 18 residues in the CDR3. The ends were cut back, 0 bases at V and 0 bases at J, with 15 bases in the middle. Germline loops: CDR1 MGHRA, CDR2 YSYEKL. The CDR3 DNA sequence: TGCGCCAGCAGCCAAGATCCAAAGAGGGGCAGCTCCTACAATGAGCAGTTCTTC. It yields the protein CASSQDPKRGSSYNEQFF.

This chain connects TRBV11-2 to TRBJ2-5, with 7 bases aligning to TRBD1. Germline CDR1 reads SGHAT; CDR2 reads FQNNGV. Unmatched junction bases numbered 5, after V lost 5 bases and J lost 2 bases. The CDR3 extends over 14 amino acids. CDR3 loop: CASSPGTVQETQYF. The DNA of the CDR3 is TGTGCCAGCAGCCCAGGGACAGTACAAGAGACCCAGTACTTC.

This chain links TRBV5-4 with TRBJ2-6; D remains unclear. V was trimmed by 4 bases and J by 0 bases, leaving 14 bases between them. CDR1 and CDR2 (germline): SGHNT, YYREEE (reference sequence). This CDR3 contains 17 residues. Here the CDR3 DNA reads TGTGCCAGCAGCCACGTACAAGGGCTCTCTGGGGCCAACGTCCTGACTTTC. Residues: CASSHVQGLSGANVLTF.

V usage is TRBV2 and J usage is TRBJ1-1; no firm D call. Germline lookup yields CDR1 SNHLY and CDR2 FYNNEI. The V and J ends lost 3 bases and 3 bases respectively, with 11 bases between them. This CDR3 spans 14 amino acids. DNA of the CDR3: TGTGCCAGCAGTGAGTCAGAGGGCTACACTGAAGCTTTCTTT. The encoded protein is CASSESEGYTEAFF.

The rearrangement uses TRBV10-1 and TRBJ1-3; no reliable D call. The germline V and J ends were trimmed by 6 bases and 1 base, with 7 bases remaining between them. CDR3 length: 13 residues. Germline V CDR1 and CDR2: WNHNN, SYGVQD (reference sequence). This chain's CDR3 is CASSRESGNTIYF. The CDR3 DNA sequence: TGCGCCAGCAGCCGGGAATCTGGAAACACCATATATTTT.

This chain joins TRBV9 and TRBJ1-2; D may be TRBD1 (5 bases). Germline V gene lookup returns CDR1 SGDLS and CDR2 YYNGEE. The CDR3 has 15 residues. The V end lost 4 bases, the J end lost 3 bases, and 16 bases lay between the germline ends. The CDR3 region has the DNA TGTGCCAGCAGCCCGACCCCGGGGGGGGACTATGGCTACACCTTC. It translates to CASSPTPGGDYGYTF.

V usage is TRBV4-3 and J usage is TRBJ1-2; unclear D gene. The V and J ends lost 2 bases and 8 bases respectively, with 15 bases between them. This CDR3 has 14 amino acids. Germline lookup yields CDR1 LGHNA and CDR2 YSLEER. CDR3 protein: CASSQSGSPGGYTF. CDR3 DNA sequence: TGCGCCAGCAGCCAAAGCGGCAGCCCCGGCGGCTACACCTTC.

The chain joins TRBV6-5 to TRBJ1-5; D call uncertain. V gave up 7 bases and J gave up 2 bases, with 6 bases separating them. This CDR3 contains 12 residues. Germline values: CDR1 MNHEY, CDR2 SVGAGI. CDR3 coding DNA: TGTGCCAGCACTCGCGGCAATCAGCCCCAGCATTTT. It yields the protein CASTRGNQPQHF.

This chain uses TRBV10-2 with TRBJ1-5; a possible D gene is TRBD1 (5 bases). The V end lost 3 bases, the J end lost 0 bases, and 6 bases lay between the germline ends. The CDR3 sequence is 14 residues long. Germline values: CDR1 WSHSY, CDR2 SAAADI. CDR3 DNA sequence: TGCGCCAGCAGTGAAACAGGTAGCAATCAGCCCCAGCATTTT. Encoded protein: CASSETGSNQPQHF.

The rearrangement links TRBV4-3 to TRBJ2-7, with a tentative D call TRBD2 (5 bases). Trimming removed 0 bases at V and 9 bases at J, with 18 bases between. In germline, CDR1 is LGHNA, CDR2 YSLEER. The CDR3 consists of 15 residues. The CDR3 is CASSQDLLGRGTQYF. The CDR3 nucleotides read TGCGCCAGCAGCCAAGATCTCTTGGGCCGGGGTACGCAGTACTTC.

The V gene is TRBV6-6, the J gene TRBJ2-2, with D perhaps matching TRBD2 (5 bases). Germline CDR1 reads MNHNY; CDR2 reads SVGAGI (reference sequence). Trimming took 1 base from V and 5 from J, leaving 14 bases between them. The CDR3 consists of 16 residues. The CDR3 reads CASSYYTTRGTGELFF. CDR3 bases: TGTGCCAGCAGTTACTATACCACCCGAGGGACCGGGGAGCTGTTTTTT.

The chain has TRBV4-2 and TRBJ1-4; 7 bases map to TRBD1. The CDR3 consists of 16 residues. V dropped 1 base and J dropped 4; count of bases not matched to a gene: 6. Germline V gives CDR1 LGHNA, CDR2 YNFKEQ. The DNA of the CDR3 is TGTGCCAGCAGCCAAGGGGTGGGACAGAATAATGAAAAACTGTTTTTT. It codes for CASSQGVGQNNEKLFF.

The chain joins TRBV7-9 to TRBJ1-2, with D unclear. Trimming took 1 base from V and 8 from J, leaving 8 bases between them. The CDR3 runs to 12 residues. Germline-derived CDR1 and CDR2 are SEHNR and FQNEAQ (reference sequence). CDR3 sequence reads: CASSLETWGYTF. CDR3 DNA sequence: TGTGCCAGCAGCTTAGAAACGTGGGGCTACACCTTC.

This sequence joins TRBV7-2 and TRBJ1-2; possibly TRBD1 for D (5 bases). Trimming took 0 bases from V and 0 from J, leaving 8 bases between them. This CDR3 is built from 15 residues. CDR1 is SGHTA, CDR2 FQGNSA, per germline. DNA for the CDR3: TGTGCCAGCAGCTTAGCAGGGACGGCTAACTATGGCTACACCTTC. Residues: CASSLAGTANYGYTF.

V and J are TRBV19 and TRBJ2-7; TRBD1 matches 11 bases. V lost 5 bases, J lost 0 bases, and 9 bases stayed unmatched. The CDR3 consists of 17 residues. The germline V gene encodes CDR1 LNHDA and CDR2 SQIVND (reference sequence). The CDR3 DNA reads TGTGCCAGTAGTCACCCTGGACAGGGGGCTAGCTCCTACGAGCAGTACTTC. This sequence encodes CASSHPGQGASSYEQYF.

J is TRBJ1-1 and V is TRBV5-1; TRBD1 agrees at 9 bases. Germline-derived CDR1 and CDR2 are SGHRS and YFSETQ. This CDR3 spans 17 amino acids. J was trimmed by 4 bases and V by 0 bases; bases with no gene match: 10. The CDR3 DNA reads as TGCGCCAGCAGCTTGGGGGCCCTACAGGGGGCGATCACTGAAGCTTTCTTT. Translating it yields CASSLGALQGAITEAFF.

This clone was detected only a few times. This chain uses TRBV14 with TRBJ1-1; D is undetermined. CDR3 length equals 13 residues. V shed 0 bases and J shed 4 bases, with 6 bases lying between them. Germline lookup yields CDR1 SGHDN and CDR2 FVKESK. The CDR3, as DNA: TGTGCCAGCAGCCAAGATCTCGGCACTGAAGCTTTCTTT. Its protein is CASSQDLGTEAFF.

Comment on this clone: A read error is likely, as this CDR3 ends without the conserved phenylalanine or tryptophan. No DNA is shown, since the ends of the CDR3 on it are uncertain; the CDR3 is the one TCRdb lists. J is TRBJ1-2 and V is TRBV7-9. 13 amino acids form the CDR3, both terminal residues included. Germline loops: CDR1 SEHNR, CDR2 FQNEAQ (reference sequence). CDR3 protein: CASSLPNRLHLNI.

The chain uses TRBV7-2 and TRBJ2-7; 10 bases line up with TRBD2. There are 14 residues in the CDR3. Germline CDR1 is SGHTA and CDR2 is FQGNSA. V was pared by 5 bases and J by 3 bases, with 4 bases of the junction left unmatched. Here the CDR3 reads CASSTRTSGYEQYF. CDR3 DNA: TGTGCCAGCAGCACCAGGACTAGCGGCTACGAGCAGTACTTC.

This sequence joins TRBV9 and TRBJ2-3; 16 positions agree with TRBD2. J lost 4 bases, V lost 3 bases, and 2 bases had no gene match. Germline CDR1 reads SGDLS; CDR2 reads YYNGEE. The CDR3 runs to 16 residues. Here the CDR3 reads CASSAGTSGRADTQYF. CDR3 nucleotides: TGTGCCAGCAGCGCGGGGACTAGCGGGAGGGCAGATACGCAGTATTTT.

This clone turned up a few times. CDR3 in amino acids: CATRQKYTEAFF. Here the CDR3 DNA reads TGTGCCACCAGGCAAAAGTACACTGAAGCTTTCTTT. The rearrangement links TRBV15 to TRBJ1-1; D is ambiguous. V was trimmed by 6 bases and J by 3 bases, leaving 8 bases between them. This CDR3 contains 12 residues. CDR1 LNHNV and CDR2 YYDKDF come from the germline V gene (reference sequence).

The gene calls are TRBV19 and TRBJ1-5, with a weak D call TRBD1 (5 bases). The CDR3 loop spans 13 amino acids. Per the germline V gene, CDR1 is LNHDA and CDR2 is SQIVND (reference sequence). Trimming removed 7 bases at V and 7 bases at J, with 14 bases between. CDR3 in DNA: TGTGCCAGTAACCCGGGGGTGGGGCAGCCCCAGCATTTT. Its protein is CASNPGVGQPQHF.

The chain recombines TRBV7-2 with TRBJ2-1; D unclear. The CDR3 is 12 amino acids. Germline assignment: CDR1 SGHTA and CDR2 FQGNSA. Trimming took 1 base from V and 3 from J, leaving 1 base between them. The CDR3 sequence is CASSLGYNEQFF. In DNA form, the CDR3 reads TGTGCCAGCAGCTTAGGCTACAATGAGCAGTTCTTC.

As concerns this clone: The identical CDR3 is also encoded by other nucleotide sequences in the sample. The genes are TRBV4-3 and TRBJ2-7, with 9 bases lining up with TRBD1. Germline V gene lookup returns CDR1 LGHNA and CDR2 YSLEER. This CDR3 comprises 14 residues. With V trimmed by 3 bases and J by 2 bases, 2 bases remained unmatched. In nucleotides, the CDR3 is TGCGCCAGCAGCCAGGGGACAGGGCCCTACGAGCAGTACTTC. Translation gives CASSQGTGPYEQYF.

This clone was counted between two and nine times. The rearrangement uses TRBV7-9 and TRBJ1-4; no firm D call. Trimming left V 1 base short and J 8 bases short, with 14 bases between. The germline V gene has CDR1 SEHNR and CDR2 FQNEAQ (reference sequence). The CDR3 totals 15 residues. In DNA form, the CDR3 reads TGTGCCAGCAGCTTAGGATCGTTGGCGGGCGAAAAACTGTTTTTT. It specifies CASSLGSLAGEKLFF.

The V call is TRBV5-1, the J call TRBJ1-4; TRBD1 is a possible D gene (6 bases). Germline V gene sequence: CDR1 SGHRS, CDR2 YFSETQ. Trimming pared 4 bases from V and 8 bases from J, leaving 12 bases between. The CDR3 totals 13 residues. CDR3 in DNA: TGCGCCAGCAGCCAATCAGACAGGGAAAAACTGTTTTTT. It specifies CASSQSDREKLFF.

The chain couples TRBV7-2 to TRBJ2-5, with D perhaps TRBD2 (7 bases). Germline V gene data show CDR1 as SGHTA and CDR2 as FQGNSA. The CDR3 contains 14 residues. Trimming pared 4 bases from V and 3 bases from J, leaving 12 bases between. The CDR3 DNA sequence: TGTGCCAGCAGCTGGGGGGGGCTAAAAGAGACCCAGTACTTC. Translation: CASSWGGLKETQYF.

In nucleotides, the CDR3 is TGTGCCAGCCATTCCTTCCTAGCGGGTTCCTACGAGCAGTACTTC. Protein product: CASHSFLAGSYEQYF. The genes are TRBV28 and TRBJ2-7; 8 nucleotides agree with TRBD2. Germline CDR1 reads MDHEN; CDR2 reads SYDVKM. J gave up 1 base and V 8 bases, and 10 bases lay outside the gene matches. The CDR3 spans 15 residues.